Listed below are T cell receptor beta chains from one sample, sequenced in a study of shared clonotypes between healthy human individuals. The protocol was immunoSEQ multiplex PCR, while the TCRdb copy is restricted to in-frame clones and leaves out a portion. Of 400,000 to 500,000 clones in the sample, roughly four fifths are singletons; the top ten hold 10% to 15%. Specimen: PBMCs. These receptors all stem from a woman aged 40 to 50 in good health. Some clones in this sample may be carry-over from other donors' samples. Each CDR3 is given with its conserved first and last residue. A D gene is named only where the DNA matches it firmly. The size entry is marked missing in some rows and otherwise reads once, few, many or a size class.

V: TRBV19; J: TRBJ1-1; D: -; size: -; DNA: TGTGCCAGTAGTGAAGATCCCCGGGACACTGAAGCTTTCTTT; CDR3: CASSEDPRDTEAFF
V: TRBV19; J: TRBJ2-1; D: -; size: -; DNA: TGTGCCAGTAGTATAGCACGAGGTAGTAGAATGAATGAGCAGTTCTTC; CDR3: CASSIARGSRMNEQFF
V: TRBV4-1; J: TRBJ2-7; D: TRBD1; size: -; DNA: TGCGCCAGCAGCCAAGTTTCACAGGGGACAGGGACCTACGAGCAGTACTTC; CDR3: CASSQVSQGTGTYEQYF
V: TRBV29-1; J: TRBJ2-1; D: TRBD2; size: once; DNA: TGCAGCGTTAAATCTAGCGGGAGCAATGAGCAGTTCTTC; CDR3: CSVKSSGSNEQFF
V: TRBV29-1; J: TRBJ2-7; D: TRBD2; size: few; DNA: TGCAGCGTTATTAGAGCGGGAGAGGTGTACGAGCAGTACTTC; CDR3: CSVIRAGEVYEQYF
V: TRBV7-8; J: TRBJ1-5; D: TRBD1; size: -; DNA: TGTGCCAGCAGCCATGCCCCCATCGACAGGGGGCTCCGGGGTGGCAATCAGCCCCAGCATTTT; CDR3: CASSHAPIDRGLRGGNQPQHF
V: TRBV7-2; J: TRBJ2-3; D: -; size: -; DNA: TGTGCCAGCAGCTTAACCACAAGAGATACGCAGTATTTT; CDR3: CASSLTTRDTQYF
V: TRBV30; J: TRBJ2-3; D: TRBD1; size: few; DNA: TGTGCCTGGAGTGGACAGGGTTCCCGCACAGATACGCAGTATTTT; CDR3: CAWSGQGSRTDTQYF
V: TRBV7-6; J: TRBJ2-7; D: -; size: -; DNA: TGTGCCAGCAGCTACGGGAGAGACTACGAGCAGTACTTC; CDR3: CASSYGRDYEQYF
V: TRBV18; J: TRBJ2-1; D: TRBD2; size: -; DNA: TGTGCCAGCTCACCAGCAATGGGAGGGCCCCATGAGCAGTTCTTC; CDR3: CASSPAMGGPHEQFF
V: TRBV5-8; J: TRBJ1-2; D: -; size: -; DNA: TGTGCCAGCAGCTTTCAAGGACAACAAAAGAACTATGGCTACACCTTC; CDR3: CASSFQGQQKNYGYTF
V: TRBV5-1; J: TRBJ2-3; D: TRBD2; size: -; DNA: TGCGCCAGCAGCTTAAGACTAGCGGGAGGGCGGGATTACAAAGATACGCAGTATTTT; CDR3: CASSLRLAGGRDYKDTQYF
V: TRBV30; J: TRBJ1-6; D: TRBD1; size: -; DNA: TGTGCCTGGAGTATCGGGACAGGGGGAGGTAATTCACCCCTCCACTTT; CDR3: CAWSIGTGGGNSPLHF
V: TRBV5-1; J: TRBJ2-5; D: TRBD1; size: -; DNA: TGCGCCAGCAGCTTGGGGGACAGCCAAGAGACCCAGTACTTC; CDR3: CASSLGDSQETQYF
V: TRBV5-1; J: TRBJ2-5; D: TRBD2; size: -; DNA: TGCGCCAGCAGCTCAGGGACTAGCGGAGAGACCCAGTACTTC; CDR3: CASSSGTSGETQYF
V: TRBV14; J: TRBJ2-1; D: -; size: many; DNA: TGTGCCAGCAGCCAGTTGTCGATCGATGAGCAGTTCTTC; CDR3: CASSQLSIDEQFF
V: TRBV6-5; J: TRBJ2-3; D: -; size: -; DNA: TGTGCCAGCAGTAAATGGGACCACGGTAGCGATACGCAGTATTTT; CDR3: CASSKWDHGSDTQYF
V: TRBV4-3; J: TRBJ2-3; D: -; size: few; DNA: TGCGCCAGCAGCCAAGATGCTAGATCAGATACGCAGTATTTT; CDR3: CASSQDARSDTQYF
V: TRBV7-9; J: TRBJ2-3; D: -; size: once; DNA: TGTGCCAGCAGCTCCAGCGGTATGGCAGATACGCAGTATTTT; CDR3: CASSSSGMADTQYF
V: TRBV5-6; J: TRBJ2-7; D: -; size: few; DNA: TGTGCCAGCATCCCCTACCGTGCAGGGGCGTCCTACGAGCAGTACTTC; CDR3: CASIPYRAGASYEQYF
V: TRBV4-1; J: TRBJ2-2; D: -; size: -; DNA: TGCGCCAGCAGCCAAGGTCGACTTACCGGGGAGCTGTTTTTT; CDR3: CASSQGRLTGELFF
V: TRBV5-1; J: TRBJ2-7; D: TRBD1; size: -; DNA: TGCGCCAGCAGCCTGGGACAGGGTTCGAGCGAGCAGTACTTC; CDR3: CASSLGQGSSEQYF
V: TRBV9; J: TRBJ2-2; D: -; size: -; DNA: TGTGCCAGCAGCCCTCGTGGGAAAGGGAGCCCCGGGGAGCTGTTTTTT; CDR3: CASSPRGKGSPGELFF
V: TRBV7-9; J: TRBJ2-7; D: -; size: many; DNA: TGTGCCAGCAGTTTCCTCCGCTACTCACCCTACGAGCAGTACTTC; CDR3: CASSFLRYSPYEQYF
V: TRBV5-4; J: TRBJ2-2; D: -; size: -; DNA: TGTGCCAGCAGCCTGAGCCGTTCGAACACCGGGGAGCTGTTTTTT; CDR3: CASSLSRSNTGELFF
V: TRBV5-4; J: TRBJ2-1; D: -; size: -; DNA: TGTGCCAGCAAAAACCAGGGAGGGCAGTTCTTC; CDR3: CASKNQGGQFF